This TCR beta chain was captured by sequencing in a study of a mutant IDH1 vaccine in newly diagnosed glioma. Overall study context: Patients were started on vaccination 4-6 weeks after radiotherapy alone, or with temozolomide cycles. There were about 62% males and around 40% females among treated patients, whose mean age was about 40 years. Regarding the study as a whole: Vaccine-induced immune responses were detected in approximately 93% of patients.

Trimming took 11 bases from V and 3 from J, leaving 20 bases between them. Germline V gene data show CDR1 as ENHRY and CDR2 as SYGVKD. The length of the CDR3 is 14 residues. On this clone itself: What it binds is not known.

As to time point: week 47, end of study. Each dose of the vaccine consisted of 300 ug of mutant IDH1 20-mer peptide, with topical imiquimod. Patients underwent eight vaccinations, which took place in weeks 1, 3, 5, 7, 11, 15, 19 and 23. Assay: immunoSEQ multiplex PCR; the TCRdb copy retains only in-frame clones and omits some. The table shows 50,000 or so clones, with around 85% occurring only once. This receptor was obtained from a woman in her 30s with glioma. Some clones in this sample may be carry-over from other donors' samples. The material was PBMCs, obtained from a glioma patient whose treatment included an IDH1 peptide vaccine. This chain links TRBV10-3 with TRBJ2-7, with D perhaps TRBD2 (6 bases). Here the CDR3 reads CAVGGEPANYEQYF. The CDR3 nucleotides read TGTGCCGTCGGAGGGGAACCCGCCAACTACGAGCAGTACTTC.